This T cell receptor (beta chain) emerged from a study of blood T cell repertoires in COVID-19. Study-wide context: Specimens from acute and convalescent COVID-19 originated in the United States, Italy and Spain. In each case, the material was cDNA or gDNA derived from T cells, B-cell-depleted T cells, or PBMCs.

Source study methods: Amplifying reference gene primers gave estimates of nucleated cell counts. Repertoires were generated with immunoSEQ multiplex PCR, while TCRdb's copy carries only in-frame clones and drops some. V, J and clone size reflect that table, while D and trimming were determined from the DNA. The sample has about 100,000 clones; around four fifths are singletons. The TCR sequence derives from a man in his fifties with active or convalescent COVID-19. The sequenced sample was peripheral blood.

For the CDR3, the DNA is TGTGCCACCAGCCCGGGGACAGGGGTTGGGGAGCAGTTCTTC. Encoded protein: CATSPGTGVGEQFF. The genes are TRBV24-1 and TRBJ2-1; TRBD1 agrees at 10 bases. CDR1 and CDR2 from the germline V gene are KGHDR and SFDVKD. The CDR3 sequence is 14 residues long. Trimming removed 7 bases from V and 10 bases from J; junction bases left unmatched: 9.